The rows below give T cell receptor beta chains drawn from one sample of a study of shared clonotypes between healthy human individuals. Profiled with immunoSEQ multiplex PCR; TCRdb holds only in-frame clones, not every one. The table has about 92,000 clones, about 70% seen once; the top ten hold approximately 50%. Material for sequencing was memory CD8+ T cells sorted from blood. The source is a man aged 25 to 40 in good health. Both conserved end residues are part of each CDR3. The D gene is left open where the match is weak. Size tells how often a clone was seen (once, few, many) or the class of an expanded clone, and some rows leave it out.

d_gene: NA; v_gene: TRBV5-5; j_gene: TRBJ2-7; abundance: NA; CDR3nt: TGTGCCAGCAGCTCACCGGGAGTCGGGCTCTACGAGCAGTACTTC; CDR3aa: CASSSPGVGLYEQYF
d_gene: NA; v_gene: TRBV2; j_gene: TRBJ2-1; abundance: NA; CDR3nt: TGTGCCAGCAGGGCAGACCAAATTGAGCAGTTCTTC; CDR3aa: CASRADQIEQFF
d_gene: TRBD1; v_gene: TRBV13; j_gene: TRBJ2-5; abundance: NA; CDR3nt: TGTGCCAGCAGCCGAATCATGGCCCCGGGACAGTCTATCGAGACCCAGTACTTC; CDR3aa: CASSRIMAPGQSIETQYF
d_gene: NA; v_gene: TRBV4-1; j_gene: TRBJ1-1; abundance: many; CDR3nt: TGCGCCAGCAGCCCCCGCCAAGCAGGGAGTCCTGAAGCTTTCTTT; CDR3aa: CASSPRQAGSPEAFF
d_gene: TRBD1; v_gene: TRBV28; j_gene: TRBJ1-5; abundance: NA; CDR3nt: TGTGCCAGCAGTTTGGGAACAGCAGGGGGTCAGCCCCAGCATTTT; CDR3aa: CASSLGTAGGQPQHF
d_gene: NA; v_gene: TRBV25-1; j_gene: TRBJ1-4; abundance: NA; CDR3nt: TGTGCCAGCAGTGATGGACAACCAGGGGCCTATAATGAAAAACTGTTTTTT; CDR3aa: CASSDGQPGAYNEKLFF
d_gene: TRBD1; v_gene: TRBV5-4; j_gene: TRBJ1-2; abundance: few; CDR3nt: TGTGCCAGCAGCTTGGACAGGGGATTTTATGGCTACACCTTC; CDR3aa: CASSLDRGFYGYTF
d_gene: NA; v_gene: TRBV4-3; j_gene: TRBJ2-2; abundance: NA; CDR3nt: TGCGCCAGCAGCCTCCTACGGGTTAACACCGGGGAGCTGTTTTTT; CDR3aa: CASSLLRVNTGELFF
d_gene: NA; v_gene: TRBV4-2; j_gene: TRBJ1-1; abundance: NA; CDR3nt: TGTGCCAGCAGCCTCAGAAATTTGAACACTGAAGCTTTCTTT; CDR3aa: CASSLRNLNTEAFF
d_gene: TRBD1; v_gene: TRBV15; j_gene: TRBJ1-4; abundance: few; CDR3nt: TGTGCCACCAGCAGAGAGCCCGGGACAGGGAATGTAAAACTGTTTTTT; CDR3aa: CATSREPGTGNVKLFF
d_gene: NA; v_gene: TRBV7-9; j_gene: TRBJ2-5; abundance: NA; CDR3nt: TGTGCCAGCAGCTTAGGTCGCAGCCAAGAGACCCAGTACTTC; CDR3aa: CASSLGRSQETQYF
d_gene: NA; v_gene: TRBV7-9; j_gene: TRBJ2-3; abundance: NA; CDR3nt: TGTGTCAGCAGCCCAAACCGGTTCACAGATACGCAGTATTTT; CDR3aa: CVSSPNRFTDTQYF
d_gene: NA; v_gene: TRBV29-1; j_gene: TRBJ1-2; abundance: NA; CDR3nt: TGCAGCGTTTACAGGGATACTAACTATGGCTACACCTTC; CDR3aa: CSVYRDTNYGYTF
d_gene: TRBD2; v_gene: TRBV7-7; j_gene: TRBJ2-5; abundance: NA; CDR3nt: TGTGCTAGCAGCTTAGTGGCAACTAGCGGGAGCGGAGAGACCCAGTACTTC; CDR3aa: CASSLVATSGSGETQYF
d_gene: NA; v_gene: TRBV7-2; j_gene: TRBJ2-1; abundance: NA; CDR3nt: TGTGCCAGCAGCTCCTCCTTCGGGGGCGCCTACAATGAGCAGTTCTTC; CDR3aa: CASSSSFGGAYNEQFF
d_gene: TRBD1; v_gene: TRBV7-2; j_gene: TRBJ2-7; abundance: NA; CDR3nt: TGTGCCAGCAGCCTTTTCGGACAGGGACTCTACGAGCAGTACTTC; CDR3aa: CASSLFGQGLYEQYF
d_gene: NA; v_gene: TRBV2; j_gene: TRBJ2-7; abundance: NA; CDR3nt: TGTGCCAGCAGTGAAGTCGGGTGGGGGACCTACGAGCAGTACTTC; CDR3aa: CASSEVGWGTYEQYF
d_gene: NA; v_gene: TRBV7-9; j_gene: TRBJ2-1; abundance: few; CDR3nt: TGTGCCAGCAGCCCCCGAGGGGGAGGAACGAATGAGCAGTTCTTC; CDR3aa: CASSPRGGGTNEQFF
d_gene: TRBD1; v_gene: TRBV5-5; j_gene: TRBJ2-7; abundance: NA; CDR3nt: TGTGCCAGCAGCGGAGGGACAGGCGTAATAGCCTACGAGCAGTACTTC; CDR3aa: CASSGGTGVIAYEQYF
d_gene: NA; v_gene: TRBV11-3; j_gene: TRBJ2-3; abundance: NA; CDR3nt: TGTGCCAGCAGCTTAGATACGGGGGATACGCAGTATTTT; CDR3aa: CASSLDTGDTQYF
d_gene: NA; v_gene: TRBV9; j_gene: TRBJ2-1; abundance: NA; CDR3nt: TGTGCCAGCAGCGTAGGCTATGAGCAGTTCTTC; CDR3aa: CASSVGYEQFF
d_gene: NA; v_gene: TRBV5-4; j_gene: TRBJ2-5; abundance: NA; CDR3nt: TGTGCCAGCAGCAAGAATCAAGAGACCCAGTACTTC; CDR3aa: CASSKNQETQYF
d_gene: TRBD1; v_gene: TRBV6-4; j_gene: TRBJ2-3; abundance: NA; CDR3nt: TGTGCCAGCAGTGGGACAGGGGAGGCAGATACGCAGTATTTT; CDR3aa: CASSGTGEADTQYF
d_gene: TRBD1; v_gene: TRBV28; j_gene: TRBJ1-2; abundance: NA; CDR3nt: TGTGCCAGCAGTTTGACAGGGGTCCCCTTCTCTAACTATGGCTACACCTTC; CDR3aa: CASSLTGVPFSNYGYTF
d_gene: NA; v_gene: TRBV27; j_gene: TRBJ1-3; abundance: NA; CDR3nt: TGTGCCAGCAGTTCCTCGGGTATGAACACCATATATTTT; CDR3aa: CASSSSGMNTIYF
d_gene: TRBD2; v_gene: TRBV28; j_gene: TRBJ2-3; abundance: NA; CDR3nt: TGTGCCAGCAGGGGGCCCAGCGGGATAGGAGGTTTT; CDR3aa: CASRGPSGIGGF
d_gene: TRBD2; v_gene: TRBV6-1; j_gene: TRBJ2-7; abundance: few; CDR3nt: TGTGCCAGCAGTGAAGCAGGAAGGAGCGGGAGGGTATCTTACGAGCAGTACTTC; CDR3aa: CASSEAGRSGRVSYEQYF
d_gene: TRBD2; v_gene: TRBV2; j_gene: TRBJ2-5; abundance: NA; CDR3nt: TGTGCCAGCAGTGCGGAGACTAGCGGAGTATCAGAGACCCAGTACTTC; CDR3aa: CASSAETSGVSETQYF
d_gene: NA; v_gene: TRBV7-9; j_gene: TRBJ2-5; abundance: NA; CDR3nt: TGTGCCAGCAGCTTACCCGAAACAGGTGTGACCCAGTACTTC; CDR3aa: CASSLPETGVTQYF
d_gene: NA; v_gene: TRBV29-1; j_gene: TRBJ2-7; abundance: NA; CDR3nt: TGCAGCGTTGAAGCGGACGGGTTCTCCTACGAGCAGTACTTC; CDR3aa: CSVEADGFSYEQYF
d_gene: TRBD1; v_gene: TRBV28; j_gene: TRBJ2-5; abundance: NA; CDR3nt: TGTGCCAGCAGTTTCGACCCCCAGGGGGTGGAACGATATGTCGGACAAGAGACCCAGTACTTC; CDR3aa: CASSFDPQGVERYVGQETQYF
d_gene: TRBD2; v_gene: TRBV10-1; j_gene: TRBJ2-1; abundance: NA; CDR3nt: TGCGCCAGCAGTGAGGCTAGCGGGGCCTGGAATGAGCAGTTCTTC; CDR3aa: CASSEASGAWNEQFF
d_gene: NA; v_gene: TRBV28; j_gene: TRBJ2-7; abundance: few; CDR3nt: TGTGCCAGCAGCTCGGCGGGATTCGAGCAGTACTTC; CDR3aa: CASSSAGFEQYF
d_gene: TRBD1; v_gene: TRBV28; j_gene: TRBJ2-7; abundance: NA; CDR3nt: TGTGCCAGCGTGTCGGGACAGGCCTACGAGCAGTACTTC; CDR3aa: CASVSGQAYEQYF
d_gene: NA; v_gene: TRBV19; j_gene: TRBJ2-3; abundance: NA; CDR3nt: TGTGCCAGTAGTAGAGGGTCGGCAAGCACAGATACGCAGTATTTT; CDR3aa: CASSRGSASTDTQYF
d_gene: TRBD2; v_gene: TRBV7-9; j_gene: TRBJ2-7; abundance: NA; CDR3nt: TGTGCCAGCAGAAATAGCGGGAGTCACGAGCAGTACTTC; CDR3aa: CASRNSGSHEQYF
d_gene: TRBD1; v_gene: TRBV25-1; j_gene: TRBJ2-6; abundance: NA; CDR3nt: TGTGCCAGCAGTGACGCCGGGACAGGGGGCGCTGGGGCCAACGTCCTGACTTTC; CDR3aa: CASSDAGTGGAGANVLTF
d_gene: NA; v_gene: TRBV10-3; j_gene: TRBJ2-1; abundance: NA; CDR3nt: TGTGCCATCAGTGGGGGATCGGGTTGGGATGAGCAGTTCTTC; CDR3aa: CAISGGSGWDEQFF
d_gene: NA; v_gene: TRBV29-1; j_gene: TRBJ2-2; abundance: NA; CDR3nt: TGCAGCGTCGCATACGCGCCTACAATGACCGGGGAGCTGTTTTTT; CDR3aa: CSVAYAPTMTGELFF
d_gene: NA; v_gene: TRBV5-1; j_gene: TRBJ2-3; abundance: NA; CDR3nt: TGCGCCAGCAGCTTGGCGGTATATGGGGATACGCAGTATTTT; CDR3aa: CASSLAVYGDTQYF
d_gene: NA; v_gene: TRBV5-1; j_gene: TRBJ1-6; abundance: NA; CDR3nt: TGTGCCAGCAGCTTGATGGCCCCCCTGATGGATTCACCCCTCCACTTT; CDR3aa: CASSLMAPLMDSPLHF
d_gene: NA; v_gene: TRBV7-8; j_gene: TRBJ2-5; abundance: NA; CDR3nt: TGTGCCAGCAGCTTAGTCCAAGGGGCCGAGACCCAGTACTTC; CDR3aa: CASSLVQGAETQYF
d_gene: TRBD2; v_gene: TRBV18; j_gene: TRBJ2-5; abundance: few; CDR3nt: TGTGCCAGCCACGCCGGGACTAGCGGGTTTCAAGAGACCCAGTACTTC; CDR3aa: CASHAGTSGFQETQYF
d_gene: TRBD2; v_gene: TRBV18; j_gene: TRBJ2-2; abundance: NA; CDR3nt: TGTGCCAGCTCACCACCGACGATTGGCGGGAGTTTTGGAGTCCGCGTCGGGGAGCTGTTTTTT; CDR3aa: CASSPPTIGGSFGVRVGELFF
d_gene: NA; v_gene: TRBV19; j_gene: TRBJ2-1; abundance: NA; CDR3nt: TGTGCCAGTAGTATGATTTTTGCGGGGAGCTCCTACAATGAGCAGTTCTTC; CDR3aa: CASSMIFAGSSYNEQFF
d_gene: NA; v_gene: TRBV5-1; j_gene: TRBJ1-1; abundance: NA; CDR3nt: TGCGCCAGCAGCCAGGGAACTGAAGCTTTCTTT; CDR3aa: CASSQGTEAFF
d_gene: TRBD1; v_gene: TRBV19; j_gene: TRBJ2-7; abundance: NA; CDR3nt: TGTGCCAGTAGTGCGGCGACAGGGCTTCCCTACGAGCAGTACTTC; CDR3aa: CASSAATGLPYEQYF
d_gene: TRBD2; v_gene: TRBV2; j_gene: TRBJ2-1; abundance: NA; CDR3nt: TGTGCCAGCAGTGAAGCGTTGGGACTAGCGAGGAATGAGCAGTTCTTC; CDR3aa: CASSEALGLARNEQFF
d_gene: NA; v_gene: TRBV7-6; j_gene: TRBJ2-3; abundance: NA; CDR3nt: TGTGCCAGCAGCTTAGGGTCGGGGGATACGCAGTATTTT; CDR3aa: CASSLGSGDTQYF
d_gene: TRBD1; v_gene: TRBV28; j_gene: TRBJ2-7; abundance: NA; CDR3nt: TGTGCCAGCAGTCCGCACGCGGACAGGGCCATCTCCTACGAGCAGTACTTC; CDR3aa: CASSPHADRAISYEQYF
d_gene: TRBD2; v_gene: TRBV7-7; j_gene: TRBJ2-1; abundance: many; CDR3nt: TGTGCTAGCAGCCAGCTTCCGGGACTAGCGGGAGAACAGCAGTTCTTC; CDR3aa: CASSQLPGLAGEQQFF
d_gene: TRBD1; v_gene: TRBV5-1; j_gene: TRBJ2-2; abundance: NA; CDR3nt: TGCGCCAGCGGAATAGACCCCGGGACAGTTTTTACCGGGGAGCTGTTTTTT; CDR3aa: CASGIDPGTVFTGELFF
d_gene: NA; v_gene: TRBV4-2; j_gene: TRBJ2-1; abundance: many; CDR3nt: TGTGCCAGCAGCCCGGGTCTCCCCACCGGGTCTGAGGTGTGGTACGTCAATGAGCAGTTCTTC; CDR3aa: CASSPGLPTGSEVWYVNEQFF
d_gene: TRBD2; v_gene: TRBV27; j_gene: TRBJ2-1; abundance: NA; CDR3nt: TGTGCCAGCAGTCTCCAAATCCTTAGCGGGGGATTTGAGGGTGTCGATGAGCAGTTCTTC; CDR3aa: CASSLQILSGGFEGVDEQFF
d_gene: NA; v_gene: TRBV2; j_gene: TRBJ2-5; abundance: NA; CDR3nt: TGTGCCAGCAGCGGGACGCTAGACCAAGAGACCCAGTACTTC; CDR3aa: CASSGTLDQETQYF
d_gene: TRBD2; v_gene: TRBV18; j_gene: TRBJ2-3; abundance: NA; CDR3nt: TGTGCCAGCTCACGACGGACTAGCGGGACCGCGCTCACAGATACGCAGTATTTT; CDR3aa: CASSRRTSGTALTDTQYF
d_gene: NA; v_gene: TRBV30; j_gene: TRBJ2-7; abundance: NA; CDR3nt: TGTGCCTGGAGTTATAAATTAAGGGGGAAACAGCGCCCCTACGAGCAGTACTTC; CDR3aa: CAWSYKLRGKQRPYEQYF